Presented here are 22 T cell receptor beta chains from one specimen sequenced in a study of vaccination and CD4 T cells after COVID-19. What these receptors recognize is not known. Once obtained from cultured CD4+ T cells, the DNA was sequenced using the Oncomine TCR Beta short-read assay. One entry per CDR3 protein, called by TCRdb with MiXCR from the PCR reads. The table shows about 9,800 distinct CDR3 sequences, with 35% to 40% occurring only once. Sample treatment: roughly 11-day PBMC culture with coronavirus spike peptide pools or control peptides (ViraFEST assay). Material for sequencing was CD4+ T cells from blood, cultured in vitro. These receptors were obtained from a human donor who had recovered from COVID-19.

This clonotype has more than one count but fewer than ten. The rearrangement uses TRBV25-1 and TRBJ2-2; D gene unclear. Germline V gene data show CDR1 as MGHDK and CDR2 as SYGVNS. V lost 5 bases and J lost 3, with 10 bases in between. The CDR3 covers 14 residues. The CDR3: CASSPPADTGELFF. CDR3 DNA sequence: TGTGCCAGCAGTCCCCCGGCGGACACCGGGGAGCTGTTTTTT.

The chain recombines TRBV18 with TRBJ1-6, with D uncertain. In germline, CDR1 is KGHSH, CDR2 LQKENI. This CDR3 has 13 amino acids. The V and J ends lost 0 bases and 8 bases respectively, with 5 bases between them. The chain's CDR3 is CASSPPRDSPLHF. DNA for the CDR3: TGTGCCAGCTCACCACCGAGGGATTCACCCCTCCACTTT.

Only a few counts were recorded for this clonotype. The chain carries TRBV6-1 and TRBJ1-5; no clear D gene. Germline CDR1 and CDR2: MNHNS and SASEGT. This CDR3 contains 13 residues. The V end lost 2 bases, the J end lost 5 bases, and 7 bases lay between the germline ends. CDR3 sequence (DNA): TGTGCCAGCAGTGAATCTGGGTATCAGCCCCAGCATTTT. This codes for CASSESGYQPQHF.

This clonotype occurred a few times. The CDR3 region has the DNA TGTGCCTGGAGTGGAGGGGCGGGCTACACCTTC. This translates into CAWSGGAGYTF. The chain recombines TRBV30 with TRBJ1-2, with TRBD1 as a possible D gene (5 bases). Germline V CDR1 and CDR2: GTSNPN, SVGIG (reference sequence). CDR3 size: 11 residues. V shed 1 base and J shed 8 bases, with 8 bases lying between them. Combining the CDR3 with reference TRBV30 and TRBJ1-2 gives the whole variable domain SQTIHQWPATLVQPVGSPLSLECTVEGTSNPNLYWYRQAAGRGLQLLFYSVGIGQISSEVPQNLSASRPQDRQFILSSKKLLLSDSGFYLCAWSGGAGYTFGSGTRLTVV.

The chain is built from TRBV7-2 and TRBJ1-2; TRBD1 agrees at 7 bases. This CDR3 region has 13 residues. Germline V gene data show CDR1 as SGHTA and CDR2 as FQGNSA. Trimming took 1 base from V and 10 from J; bases not matched to a gene: 6. CDR3 sequence: CASSLDRQGSYTF. CDR3 nucleotide sequence: TGTGCCAGCAGCTTAGACCGACAGGGTTCCTACACCTTC.

This clonotype was counted only a few times. This chain connects TRBV19 to TRBJ1-2, with 9 positions matching TRBD1. Germline values: CDR1 LNHDA, CDR2 SQIVND (reference sequence). The trim removed 4 bases at V and 8 bases at J, leaving 14 bases unmatched. The CDR3 length is 16 residues. The CDR3: CASSTLGTGQGRGYTF. The CDR3 nucleotides read TGTGCCAGTAGTACTCTGGGGACAGGGCAGGGGAGGGGCTACACCTTC.

This clonotype has more than one count but fewer than ten. This rearrangement joins TRBV21-1 to TRBJ2-2; TRBD2, the table's D call, was not compared with the DNA. TRBV21-1 is a documented pseudogene. The CDR3 spans 18 residues. CDR3 nucleotides: TGTGCCAGCAGCAACGGACTAGCGGGGGAAGGGGGCACCGGGGAGCTGTTTTTT. It translates to CASSNGLAGEGGTGELFF.

The V gene is TRBV7-8, the J gene TRBJ2-1, with D tentatively TRBD2 (6 bases). Germline-derived CDR1 and CDR2 are SGHVS and FQNEAQ. This CDR3 region has 14 residues. Trimming left V 4 bases short and J 1 base short, with 8 bases between. This chain's CDR3 is CASSSGVSYNEQFF. In DNA, the CDR3 is TGTGCCAGCAGCTCGGGGGTTTCCTACAATGAGCAGTTCTTC.

This clonotype was detected once. CDR3 sequence: CASNVWGQGVNNEQFF. In DNA form, the CDR3 reads TGTGCCAGCAATGTGTGGGGACAGGGGGTTAACAATGAGCAGTTCTTC. The chain links TRBV2 to TRBJ2-1; TRBD1 aligns across 11 bases. This CDR3 region has 16 residues. Per the germline V gene, CDR1 is SNHLY and CDR2 is FYNNEI. J was trimmed by 5 bases and V by 7 bases; bases with no gene match: 10.

This chain connects TRBV20-1 to TRBJ2-2; 9 bases line up with TRBD1. This CDR3 spans 15 amino acids. Germline loops: CDR1 DFQATT, CDR2 SNEGSKA (reference sequence). J gave up 7 bases and V 3 bases, and 9 bases lay outside the gene matches. CDR3 sequence reads: CSARRRQGENGELFF. As DNA, the CDR3 is TGCAGTGCTAGGAGAAGACAGGGGGAGAACGGGGAGCTGTTTTTT.

The rearrangement joins TRBV20-1 to TRBJ1-5; D is unresolved. The CDR3 extends over 13 amino acids. The V and J ends lost 3 bases and 7 bases respectively, with 13 bases between them. Germline-derived CDR1 and CDR2 are DFQATT and SNEGSKA (reference sequence). CDR3 in DNA: TGCAGTGCTAGGGGGATATTTGGGCAGCCCCAGCATTTT. It encodes CSARGIFGQPQHF.

This clonotype is deemed medium-sized. V is TRBV19 and J is TRBJ1-2; 7 positions agree with TRBD1. V was pared by 5 bases and J by 4 bases, with 4 bases of the junction left unmatched. This CDR3 has 13 residues. Per germline, CDR1 LNHDA and CDR2 SQIVND (reference sequence). CDR3 nucleotides: TGTGCCAGTAGTGACAGGGCTGGCTATGGCTACACCTTC. It specifies CASSDRAGYGYTF. Full variable domain (outside the CDR3, taken from reference TRBV19 and TRBJ1-2): DGGITQSPKYLFRKEGQNVTLSCEQNLNHDAMYWYRQDPGQGLRLIYYSQIVNDFQKGDIAEGYSVSREKKESFPLTVTSAQKNPTAFYLCASSDRAGYGYTFGSGTRLTVV.

The J gene is TRBJ1-1, the V gene TRBV20-1; D is perhaps TRBD1 (5 bases). Trimming removed 0 bases from V and 5 bases from J, with 7 bases in between. In germline, CDR1 is DFQATT, CDR2 SNEGSKA (reference sequence). The CDR3 extends over 12 amino acids. The CDR3 loop reads CSARDPGTEAFF. In nucleotides, the CDR3 is TGCAGTGCTAGAGACCCAGGGACTGAAGCTTTCTTT.

This clonotype has just a few counts. The rearrangement links TRBV7-9 to TRBJ2-2, with D possibly TRBD1 on 5 matching bases. This CDR3 comprises 13 residues. Germline V lookup: CDR1 SEHNR, CDR2 FQNEAQ (reference sequence). Trimming removed 2 bases at V and 5 bases at J, with 6 bases between. CDR3: CASSLRGTGELFF. The DNA of the CDR3 is TGTGCCAGCAGCTTAAGGGGAACCGGGGAGCTGTTTTTT. The full variable domain, rest sourced from reference TRBV7-9 and TRBJ2-2, is DTGVSQNPRHKITKRGQNVTFRCDPISEHNRLYWYRQTLGQGPEFLTYFQNEAQLEKSRLLSDRFSAERPKGSFSTLEIQRTEQGDSAMYLCASSLRGTGELFFGEGSRLTVL.

This chain connects TRBV4-1 to TRBJ1-2; no clear D gene. V lost 0 bases to trimming and J lost 4 bases, with 9 bases between them. CDR3 length: 14 residues. Germline V gene sequence: CDR1 MGHRA, CDR2 YSYEKL. The CDR3 loop is CASSQDGTVYGYTF. CDR3 coding DNA: TGCGCCAGCAGCCAAGATGGCACGGTCTATGGCTACACCTTC.

This clonotype showed up just a few times. The chain recombines TRBV11-2 with TRBJ1-1, with 7 positions matching TRBD1. Germline V gene data show CDR1 as SGHAT and CDR2 as FQNNGV. Germline trimming cut 7 bases from V and 7 bases from J; bases unmatched to any gene: 12. The CDR3 runs 14 residues. The CDR3, as DNA: TGTGCCAGCACCGATGTGAGGGGGCGGGGTGAAGCTTTCTTT. This encodes CASTDVRGRGEAFF.

The sample holds a few counts of this clonotype. The gene calls are TRBV12-3 or TRBV12-4 and TRBJ2-3, with D tentatively TRBD2 (5 bases). V was cut by 7 bases and J by 6 bases, with 20 bases left in between. The CDR3 runs to 15 residues. In DNA, the CDR3 is TGTGCCAGCATTCTTCTCGGGGTGTCCGGGGATACGCAGTATTTT. Amino acid sequence: CASILLGVSGDTQYF.

This clonotype has a handful of counts. The rearrangement joins TRBV6-5 to TRBJ1-2, with D maybe TRBD1 (5 bases). In germline, CDR1 is MNHEY, CDR2 SVGAGI. The CDR3 has 16 amino acids. Trimming stripped 2 bases from V and 0 bases from J, with 13 bases between. DNA for the CDR3: TGTGCCAGCAGTTACATTTATCCGGACACTAACTATGGCTACACCTTC. Its protein product is CASSYIYPDTNYGYTF.

This chain uses TRBV19 with TRBJ2-2; D remains unclear. Germline-derived CDR1 and CDR2 are LNHDA and SQIVND (reference sequence). Trimming removed 3 bases at V and 6 bases at J, with 8 bases between. The CDR3 is 13 residues long. The CDR3 here is CASSILEAGELFF. DNA for the CDR3: TGTGCCAGTAGTATTCTTGAGGCCGGGGAGCTGTTTTTT.

This chain uses TRBV6-2 or TRBV6-3 with TRBJ2-7; TRBD2 matches 7 bases. V gave up 8 bases and J gave up 5 bases; unmatched junction bases: 9. The CDR3 is 13 residues long. From germline, CDR1 is MNHEY and CDR2 SVGEGT. The CDR3 DNA sequence: TGTGCCAGCTCTCGGGGGGTAGTCAACGAGCAGTACTTC. Protein product: CASSRGVVNEQYF.

V gene TRBV30 combines with J gene TRBJ1-1, with TRBD1 matching 8 bases. CDR3 length: 12 residues. CDR1 is GTSNPN and CDR2 is SVGIG in the germline V gene (reference sequence). Trimming at V came to 5 bases and at J to 1 base, leaving 0 bases not matched to a gene. CDR3 region: CAWDRGNTEAFF. DNA of the CDR3: TGTGCCTGGGACAGGGGGAACACTGAAGCTTTCTTT.

Comments on this clonotype: This may arise from a read error, as a much more abundant clone is one base away. The chain uses TRBV6-1 and TRBJ1-2; D gene uncertain. Trimming shortened V by 6 bases and J by 3 bases, and 14 bases separated the two germline ends. Germline CDR1 and CDR2: MNHNS and SASEGT. This CDR3 contains 14 residues. The CDR3 sequence: CASSQGSGDYGYTF. The CDR3 coding sequence is TGTGCCAGCAGCCAAGGGTCCGGTGACTATGGCTACACCTTC.